One and the same sample provided the 32 T cell receptor beta chains below, sequenced in a study of cytomegalovirus exposure and HLA in healthy donors. PCR amplification relied on 60 Vbeta primers (plus 13 Jbeta primers). The repertoire was sequenced with immunoSEQ multiplex PCR; TCRdb's copy has only in-frame clones and lacks some. The profile shows approximately 76,000 clones, approximately 79% of them singletons. Sequencing was performed on PBMCs. The receptors shown here come from a man aged 25 to 40 in good health and CMV-seronegative.

The V call is TRBV5-6, the J call TRBJ2-7; TRBD1 matches 8 bases. The CDR3 extends over 11 amino acids. CDR1 is SGHDT, CDR2 YYEEEE, per germline. Trimming removed 9 bases from V and 6 bases from J; junction bases left unmatched: 5. CDR3 in DNA: TGTGCCACCGGGACAGGTAGCGAGCAGTACTTC. It translates to CATGTGSEQYF.

The rearrangement uses TRBV6-1 and TRBJ1-3; D call uncertain. V was pared by 7 bases and J by 4 bases, with 8 bases between. The CDR3 totals 12 residues. Germline CDR1 reads MNHNS; CDR2 reads SASEGT. CDR3 sequence (DNA): TGTGCCAGCACCCTCTACGGAAACACCATATATTTT. Amino acid sequence: CASTLYGNTIYF.

The sample holds a few counts of this clone. At one end, the junction sequence differs from germline, possibly due to a read error. The CDR3 coding sequence is TGCGCCAGCAGCAAAGACCGGGCGGGTAATTCACCCCTCCACTTT. Encoded protein: CASSKDRAGNSPLHF. The J gene is TRBJ1-6, the V gene TRBV4-3; D not certain. The length of the CDR3 is 15 residues. Germline V gene lookup returns CDR1 LGHNA and CDR2 YSLEER.

On this clone: A read error may account for a junction end that differs from germline. This sequence joins TRBV5-1 and TRBJ1-3; D remains unclear. The CDR3 spans 15 residues. Germline CDR1 is SGHRS and CDR2 is YFSETQ. Written as DNA, the CDR3 is TGCGCCAGCAGTTTTGACGGTAGCTCTGGAAACGCCATATATTTT. Its protein is CASSFDGSSGNAIYF.

The V call is TRBV27, the J call TRBJ2-7, with 8 nucleotides matching TRBD1. Germline lookup yields CDR1 MNHEY and CDR2 SMNVEV (reference sequence). There are 15 residues in the CDR3. Unmatched junction bases numbered 8, after V lost 3 bases and J lost 4 bases. CDR3 DNA sequence: TGTGCCAGCAGTTTGCACGGGACAGGAGCTTACGAGCAGTACTTC. Residues: CASSLHGTGAYEQYF.

The chain recombines TRBV19 with TRBJ1-4, with 8 nucleotides matching TRBD1. CDR1 LNHDA and CDR2 SQIVND come from the germline V gene (reference sequence). V trimming: 4 bases; J trimming: 2 bases; junction bases outside the gene matches: 9. The CDR3 sequence is 17 residues long. The CDR3 spells CASSTPRQGSTNEKLFF. In DNA, the CDR3 is TGTGCCAGTAGTACCCCGCGACAGGGGAGTACTAATGAAAAACTGTTTTTT.

The rearrangement links TRBV19 to TRBJ1-5, with unresolved D. Trimming left V 3 bases short and J 0 bases short, with 12 bases between. Germline loops: CDR1 LNHDA, CDR2 SQIVND (reference sequence). The CDR3 totals 16 residues. The CDR3 region is CASSMAQAYSNQPQHF. The CDR3 DNA is TGTGCCAGTAGTATGGCTCAGGCTTATAGCAATCAGCCCCAGCATTTT.

This clone was picked up one time. One end of the junction varies from germline; a read error may be responsible. V and J are TRBV7-9 and TRBJ1-1; D is unresolved. The CDR3 has 12 amino acids. The V gene's germline CDR1 is SEHNR and CDR2 FQNEAQ (reference sequence). CDR3 region: CSSSHGFTEAFF. The CDR3 DNA is TGTTCCAGCAGCCACGGTTTCACTGAAGCTTTCTTT.

This chain connects TRBV4-1 to TRBJ1-6; D gene uncertain. With 1 base removed from V and 7 bases from J, the gap between germline ends came to 8 bases. Germline CDR1 reads MGHRA; CDR2 reads YSYEKL. This CDR3 region has 14 residues. The chain's CDR3 is CASSQAVENSPLHF. In nucleotides, the CDR3 is TGCGCCAGCAGCCAAGCGGTAGAAAATTCACCCCTCCACTTT.

V is TRBV19 and J is TRBJ1-4; weak D call: TRBD1 (5 bases). The germline gives CDR1 LNHDA, CDR2 SQIVND (reference sequence). The CDR3 sequence is 16 residues long. The germline V and J ends were trimmed by 3 bases and 5 bases, with 16 bases remaining between them. CDR3 residues: CASSIGSGRSNEKLFF. For the CDR3, the DNA is TGTGCCAGTAGTATTGGATCAGGGAGGTCGAATGAAAAACTGTTTTTT.

This clone has only a few counts. The rearrangement links TRBV6-5 to TRBJ2-6; no definite D call. This CDR3 region has 14 residues. Germline V gene lookup returns CDR1 MNHEY and CDR2 SVGAGI. V was trimmed by 8 bases and J by 2 bases, leaving 10 bases between them. CDR3 in amino acids: CASWPQTGANVLTF. The CDR3 bases are TGTGCCAGCTGGCCTCAAACTGGGGCCAACGTCCTGACTTTC.

The chain has TRBV7-2 and TRBJ2-7; 13 bases are shared with TRBD2. This CDR3 comprises 16 residues. J was trimmed by 3 bases and V by 5 bases; bases with no gene match: 7. Germline V gives CDR1 SGHTA, CDR2 FQGNSA. The CDR3 nucleotides are TGTGCCAGCAGCAGTAGGACTAGCGGGAGCCGCTACGAGCAGTACTTC. This gives the protein CASSSRTSGSRYEQYF.

The chain employs TRBV13 and TRBJ1-2, with D possibly TRBD1 on 5 matching bases. The CDR3 is 14 amino acids. The germline V and J ends were trimmed by 5 bases and 3 bases, with 13 bases remaining between them. Germline V CDR1 and CDR2: PRHDT, FYEKMQ (reference sequence). The chain's CDR3 is CASSRLGEDYGYTF. The CDR3 bases are TGTGCCAGCAGCCGCCTAGGGGAGGACTATGGCTACACCTTC.

V gene TRBV6-1 combines with J gene TRBJ2-7, with TRBD2 matching over 11 bases. CDR1 and CDR2 from the germline V gene are MNHNS and SASEGT. The J segment lost 10 bases and the V segment lost 2 bases, leaving 7 bases of the junction unmatched. This CDR3 is built from 14 residues. The CDR3 coding sequence is TGTGCCAGCAGTGAAACGCCTAGCGGGAGGCCCCAGTACTTC. Amino acids: CASSETPSGRPQYF.

This chain joins TRBV29-1 and TRBJ2-7; D not resolved. V was cut by 2 bases and J by 0 bases, with 8 bases left in between. Germline lookup yields CDR1 SQVTM and CDR2 ANQGSEA. The CDR3 sequence is 13 residues long. In DNA, the CDR3 is TGCAGCGTTGAAACACCAAACTCCTACGAGCAGTACTTC. Protein sequence: CSVETPNSYEQYF.

The chain links TRBV30 to TRBJ2-3; D gene uncertain. Germline V lookup: CDR1 GTSNPN, CDR2 SVGIG (reference sequence). The CDR3 length is 10 residues. Trimming removed 5 bases at V and 6 bases at J, with 6 bases between. The CDR3 sequence is CAWGHDTQYF. CDR3 DNA sequence: TGTGCCTGGGGGCACGATACGCAGTATTTT.

The chain has TRBV30 and TRBJ2-2; 7 positions match TRBD2. Germline-derived CDR1 and CDR2 are GTSNPN and SVGIG (reference sequence). The CDR3 runs to 14 residues. J was trimmed by 2 bases and V by 8 bases; bases with no gene match: 8. CDR3 residues: CAGGEGANTGELFF. CDR3 sequence (DNA): TGTGCCGGGGGGGAGGGAGCCAACACCGGGGAGCTGTTTTTT.

The chain is built from TRBV7-9 and TRBJ2-3; D uncertain. This CDR3 region has 12 residues. CDR1 and CDR2 (germline): SEHNR, FQNEAQ (reference sequence). The V gene lost 7 bases and the J gene lost 0 bases, with 5 bases spanning the gap. CDR3 bases: TGTGCCAGCAAGCCTAGCACAGATACGCAGTATTTT. Its translation: CASKPSTDTQYF.

This chain uses TRBV4-1 with TRBJ1-2; 7 nucleotides line up with TRBD1. Trimming took 4 bases from V and 11 from J; bases not matched to a gene: 13. The CDR3 totals 14 residues. Per the germline V gene, CDR1 is MGHRA and CDR2 is YSYEKL. The CDR3 region is CASSPRTGDKGYTF. CDR3 in DNA: TGCGCCAGCAGCCCTCGGACAGGCGATAAAGGGTACACCTTC.

The chain couples TRBV18 to TRBJ2-5, with D possibly TRBD1 on 6 matching bases. V lost 2 bases to trimming and J lost 5 bases, with 15 bases between them. CDR1 KGHSH and CDR2 LQKENI come from the germline V gene. This CDR3 spans 15 amino acids. CDR3 loop: CASSPWGTQGETQYF. The CDR3 DNA is TGTGCCAGCTCACCATGGGGGACCCAGGGGGAGACCCAGTACTTC.

V is TRBV18 and J is TRBJ1-6; D not resolved. Germline V lookup: CDR1 KGHSH, CDR2 LQKENI. Between the trimmed V and J ends, which lost 6 bases and 8 bases, there was a span of 8 bases. The CDR3 consists of 12 residues. CDR3 sequence (DNA): TGTGCCAGCTCTAGGAGTGATTCACCCCTCCACTTT. Translation gives CASSRSDSPLHF.

V and J are TRBV27 and TRBJ1-2; D gene ambiguous. CDR1 and CDR2 (germline): MNHEY, SMNVEV (reference sequence). CDR3 length: 14 amino acids. The V end lost 0 bases, the J end lost 4 bases, and 9 bases lay between the germline ends. The CDR3 nucleotides are TGTGCCAGCAGTTTATCAGGCGGGCGCTATGGCTACACCTTC. As protein: CASSLSGGRYGYTF.

The chain is built from TRBV27 and TRBJ2-1, with 7 bases fitting TRBD1. This CDR3 is built from 17 residues. Germline V gene lookup returns CDR1 MNHEY and CDR2 SMNVEV (reference sequence). Trimming removed 0 bases from V and 7 bases from J; junction bases left unmatched: 12. In DNA form, the CDR3 reads TGTGCCAGCAGTTTATCCCCGGGACAGATCTTAGGGAATGAGCAGTTCTTC. It specifies CASSLSPGQILGNEQFF.

The chain couples TRBV18 to TRBJ2-7, with 10 positions matching TRBD2. The CDR3 runs 14 residues. Trimming cost V 5 bases and J 6 bases; bases outside gene matches: 7. The V gene's germline CDR1 is KGHSH and CDR2 LQKENI. As DNA, the CDR3 is TGTGCCAGCTCAGCAAGCGGGAGGGCCGGCGAGCAGTACTTC. This encodes CASSASGRAGEQYF. The variable domain in full, with the rest retrieved from reference TRBV18 and TRBJ2-7, is NAGVMQNPRHLVRRRGQEARLRCSPMKGHSHVYWYRQLPEEGLKFMVYLQKENIIDESGMPKERFSAEFPKEGPSILRIQQVVRGDSAAYFCASSASGRAGEQYFGPGTRLTVT.

V usage is TRBV5-4 and J usage is TRBJ2-3; 14 nucleotides match TRBD2. Germline CDR1 reads SGHNT; CDR2 reads YYREEE (reference sequence). CDR3 length equals 17 residues. The V gene end was trimmed by 2 bases and the J gene end by 1 base; junction bases not matched to a gene: 3. The CDR3 DNA follows: TGTGCCAGCAGCTTTCCGGGACTAGCGGGAGGCACAGATACGCAGTATTTT. Translation: CASSFPGLAGGTDTQYF.

The chain couples TRBV6-1 to TRBJ1-2; D unclear. Trimming shortened V by 6 bases and J by 8 bases, and 13 bases separated the two germline ends. The germline V gene encodes CDR1 MNHNS and CDR2 SASEGT. The length of the CDR3 is 12 residues. This CDR3 reads CASREWSSGYTF. CDR3 DNA: TGTGCCAGCAGGGAGTGGTCCTCCGGCTACACCTTC.

A few counts support this clone. The chain joins TRBV14 to TRBJ2-2, with 8 bases fitting TRBD2. After removal of 1 base from V and 3 bases from J, the junction contained 16 bases not matched to a gene. CDR3 length: 20 amino acids. Germline V gives CDR1 SGHDN, CDR2 FVKESK. This CDR3 reads CASSQVLGRPGLVYTGELFF. CDR3 nucleotide sequence: TGTGCCAGCAGCCAAGTTTTAGGACGGCCGGGACTAGTTTACACCGGGGAGCTGTTTTTT. The full variable domain, completed using reference TRBV14 and TRBJ2-2, is EAGVTQFPSHSVIEKGQTVTLRCDPISGHDNLYWYRRVMGKEIKFLLHFVKESKQDESGMPNNRFLAERTGGTYSTLKVQPAELEDSGVYFCASSQVLGRPGLVYTGELFFGEGSRLTVL.

The chain employs TRBV19 and TRBJ1-5; perhaps TRBD1 as D (5 bases). Germline CDR1 reads LNHDA; CDR2 reads SQIVND (reference sequence). Trimming cost V 3 bases and J 8 bases, with 8 bases left between them. CDR3 length equals 12 residues. The CDR3 is CASSMLDKPQHF. CDR3 nucleotides: TGTGCCAGTAGTATGTTGGACAAGCCCCAGCATTTT.

This clone was recorded a few times. V and J are TRBV29-1 and TRBJ1-1, with 8 bases identical to TRBD1. The V and J ends lost 5 bases and 8 bases, in that order; junction bases with no gene match: 4. This CDR3 spans 11 amino acids. Germline values: CDR1 SQVTM, CDR2 ANQGSEA. Written as DNA, the CDR3 is TGCAGCGTTTACCGGGACAGGGAAGCTTTCTTT. The encoded protein is CSVYRDREAFF.

In the case of this clone: Germline and junction disagree at one end, which may indicate a read error. The chain recombines TRBV7-9 with TRBJ2-1, with a possible D match to TRBD1 (6 bases). The germline V gene has CDR1 SEHNR and CDR2 FQNEAQ (reference sequence). This CDR3 contains 15 residues. The CDR3 loop reads CSSSPDSISYNEQFF. The CDR3 DNA follows: TGTTCCAGCAGCCCGGACAGTATCTCCTACAATGAGCAGTTCTTC.

The chain has TRBV4-1 and TRBJ2-2; 11 bases are shared with TRBD1. The CDR3 is 16 amino acids. Germline CDR1 is MGHRA and CDR2 is YSYEKL. V lost 1 base, J lost 5 bases, and 3 bases stayed unmatched. This chain's CDR3 is CASSQAGTGGTGELFF. The CDR3 bases are TGCGCCAGCAGCCAAGCGGGGACAGGGGGGACCGGGGAGCTGTTTTTT.

The chain links TRBV7-2 to TRBJ1-1, with no clear D. The V end lost 3 bases, the J end lost 3 bases, and 11 bases lay between the germline ends. Germline lookup yields CDR1 SGHTA and CDR2 FQGNSA. The CDR3 covers 14 residues. The CDR3 DNA reads TGTGCCAGCAGCTTGATGAACACCTACACTGAAGCTTTCTTT. Translated, it gives CASSLMNTYTEAFF.